This TCR beta chain is drawn from a study of blood T cell repertoires in COVID-19. This study enrolled people aged roughly 18 to 89 from about two dozen US geographic areas. The sample holds one count of this clone. In the study's own analysis: Nucleated cell number was recorded as an estimate derived from reference gene primer amplification. TCRdb keeps only in-frame clones here, not all; method: immunoSEQ multiplex PCR. V and J calls and clone size come straight from that table; D and trimming were deduced from the DNA. The profile shows a few hundred thousand clones, 70% to 90% of them singletons. The TCR was taken from a woman aged 40 to 55 who had recovered from COVID-19. Specimen: PBMCs or T cells enriched from blood (not recorded which).

CDR3 bases: TGTGCCAGCTCACTTCTACCCCGAACAGGGGGCCCTAGCAATCAGCCCCAGCATTTT. Its protein is CASSLLPRTGGPSNQPQHF. The V call is TRBV18, the J call TRBJ1-5; 9 nucleotides agree with TRBD1. CDR1 and CDR2 (germline): KGHSH, LQKENI. The CDR3 consists of 19 residues. After removal of 4 bases from V and 0 bases from J, the junction contained 13 bases not matched to a gene.